This T cell receptor beta chain was sequenced in a study of blood T cell repertoires in COVID-19. The overall study: Samples representing acute and convalescent COVID-19 were sourced from the United States, Italy and Spain.

The V end was cut by 3 bases, the J end by 4 bases, with 10 bases between. Germline CDR1 SGHTA, CDR2 FQGNSA. The CDR3 sequence is 13 residues long. Generated by immunoSEQ multiplex PCR, the TCRdb table keeps only in-frame clones and is missing some. The sample consists of 160,000 or so clones, about 83% of them appearing once. This receptor was identified in a woman older than 75 with acute or convalescent COVID-19. The chain joins TRBV7-2 to TRBJ2-7; D not certain. Sequencing was performed on peripheral blood. In DNA, the CDR3 is TGTGCCAGCAGCTTTACAGCAAATTACGAGCAGTACTTC. As protein: CASSFTANYEQYF.